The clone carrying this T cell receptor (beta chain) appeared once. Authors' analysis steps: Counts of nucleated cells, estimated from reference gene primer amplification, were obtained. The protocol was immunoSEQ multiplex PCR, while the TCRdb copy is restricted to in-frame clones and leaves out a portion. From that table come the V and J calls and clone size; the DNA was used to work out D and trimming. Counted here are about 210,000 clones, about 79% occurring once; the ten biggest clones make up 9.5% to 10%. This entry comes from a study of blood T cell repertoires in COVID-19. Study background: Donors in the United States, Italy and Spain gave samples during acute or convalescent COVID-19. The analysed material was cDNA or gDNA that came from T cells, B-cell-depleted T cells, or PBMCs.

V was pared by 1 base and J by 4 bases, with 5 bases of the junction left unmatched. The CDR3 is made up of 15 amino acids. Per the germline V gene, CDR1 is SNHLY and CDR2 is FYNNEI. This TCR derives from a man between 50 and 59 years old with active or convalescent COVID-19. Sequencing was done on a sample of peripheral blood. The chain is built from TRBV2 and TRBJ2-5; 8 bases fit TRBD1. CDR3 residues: CASSEVRGRGETQYF. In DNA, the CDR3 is TGTGCCAGCAGTGAAGTCAGGGGGCGCGGAGAGACCCAGTACTTC.